The 32 T cell receptor beta chains in this list originate from one sample, sequenced in a study of radiotherapy plus CTLA-4 blockade in lung cancer. TCRdb keeps only in-frame clones here, not all; method: immunoSEQ multiplex PCR. The sample shows 110,000 or so clones, more than 65% of them seen only once. The source was peripheral blood, collected from a patient treated with radiotherapy plus ipilimumab. The source is a human donor with non-small cell lung cancer who had a partial response to radiotherapy plus ipilimumab.

The chain employs TRBV13 and TRBJ1-2; 7 positions agree with TRBD1. CDR1 PRHDT and CDR2 FYEKMQ come from the germline V gene (reference sequence). V dropped 4 bases and J dropped 4; count of bases not matched to a gene: 9. This CDR3 comprises 15 residues. The CDR3 is CASSSQGWVRYGYTF. CDR3 DNA: TGTGCCAGCAGCTCACAGGGGTGGGTACGCTATGGCTACACCTTC.

CDR3 bases: TGCGCCAGCAGCTTGGAAACCCTGGACAGGGGAGGAGAGCAGTACTTC. It specifies CASSLETLDRGGEQYF. V usage is TRBV5-1 and J usage is TRBJ2-7, with 9 bases identical to TRBD1. J gave up 7 bases and V 0 bases, and 11 bases lay outside the gene matches. Germline V lookup: CDR1 SGHRS, CDR2 YFSETQ. The CDR3 sequence is 16 residues long.

This clone appeared a few times. The gene calls are TRBV30 and TRBJ2-3; no clear D. V gave up 0 bases and J gave up 0 bases, with 7 bases separating them. This CDR3 region has 14 residues. Germline V gene lookup returns CDR1 GTSNPN and CDR2 SVGIG (reference sequence). CDR3 residues: CAWSVLFSTDTQYF. In nucleotides, the CDR3 is TGTGCCTGGAGTGTACTCTTTAGCACAGATACGCAGTATTTT.

V is TRBV25-1 and J is TRBJ2-3; TRBD2 agrees at 8 bases. Germline V gene data show CDR1 as MGHDK and CDR2 as SYGVNS. CDR3 length: 15 residues. After removal of 1 base from V and 4 bases from J, the junction contained 4 bases not matched to a gene. CDR3 protein: CASSEFSGMADTQYF. In DNA, the CDR3 is TGTGCCAGCAGTGAATTTAGCGGGATGGCAGATACGCAGTATTTT.

The rearrangement uses TRBV5-5 and TRBJ2-2; TRBD2 is a possible D gene (7 bases). CDR1 and CDR2 (germline): SGHKS, YYEKEE (reference sequence). Trimming cost V 9 bases and J 5 bases, with 14 bases left between them. This CDR3 region has 13 residues. The chain's CDR3 is CATSGGPTGELFF. The CDR3 DNA is TGTGCCACCTCGGGGGGCCCAACCGGGGAGCTGTTTTTT.

The rearrangement uses TRBV27 and TRBJ2-2; D is possibly TRBD1 (7 bases). The germline V gene encodes CDR1 MNHEY and CDR2 SMNVEV (reference sequence). The CDR3 is 23 residues long. With 1 base removed from V and 4 bases from J, the gap between germline ends came to 34 bases. In DNA form, the CDR3 reads TGTGCCAGCAGTTTATATTTGATGGTCGGGAGACAGGGTATCGGAACTTCCACCGGGGAGCTGTTTTTT. This gives the protein CASSLYLMVGRQGIGTSTGELFF.

The J gene is TRBJ2-7, the V gene TRBV7-9; no clear D. Germline CDR1 SEHNR, CDR2 FQNEAQ (reference sequence). The CDR3 is 11 residues long. Trimming took 2 bases from V and 6 from J, leaving 5 bases between them. The CDR3 is CASSLTREQYF. The CDR3 coding sequence is TGTGCCAGCAGCTTAACGCGCGAGCAGTACTTC.

This clone was seen a handful of times. V is TRBV6-5 and J is TRBJ1-1; D is unclear. CDR1 is MNHEY and CDR2 is SVGAGI in the germline V gene. The CDR3 length is 13 residues. V was pared by 8 bases and J by 1 base, with 11 bases between. The CDR3: CASSRGWNTEAFF. DNA of the CDR3: TGTGCCAGCTCACGAGGGTGGAACACTGAAGCTTTCTTT.

The chain carries TRBV27 and TRBJ1-6, with 9 bases that match TRBD1. V shed 6 bases, J shed 13 bases, and the junction held 16 bases outside the gene matches. CDR3 length: 16 residues. From germline, CDR1 is MNHEY and CDR2 SMNVEV (reference sequence). The CDR3 reads CASRRNTGTGINPLHF. The CDR3 DNA is TGTGCCAGCAGGCGCAATACCGGGACAGGGATTAACCCCCTCCACTTT.

V and J are TRBV5-6 and TRBJ2-7, with 7 bases fitting TRBD1. Germline values: CDR1 SGHDT, CDR2 YYEEEE. The CDR3 covers 15 residues. V trimming: 1 base; J trimming: 0 bases; junction bases outside the gene matches: 4. CDR3 DNA: TGTGCCAGCAGCTTGAGGGGGCTGAGCTCCTACGAGCAGTACTTC. Its translation: CASSLRGLSSYEQYF.

In DNA form, the CDR3 reads TGCAGGGGCGACGGGGGATACAATGAGCAGTTCTTC. Translated, it gives CRGDGGYNEQFF. The rearrangement uses TRBV29-1 and TRBJ2-1; the D gene is possibly TRBD2 (6 bases). Germline CDR1 reads SQVTM; CDR2 reads ANQGSEA. The CDR3 sequence is 12 residues long.

This rearrangement joins TRBV28 to TRBJ1-1; maybe TRBD1 (5 bases). The V gene lost 3 bases and the J gene lost 7 bases, with 12 bases spanning the gap. The CDR3 length is 13 residues. CDR1 and CDR2 (germline): MDHEN, SYDVKM. In DNA, the CDR3 is TGTGCCAGCAGTTTTTCATGGGGGGATGAAGCTTTCTTT. Protein: CASSFSWGDEAFF. The whole variable domain, remainder taken from reference TRBV28 and TRBJ1-1, is DVKVTQSSRYLVKRTGEKVFLECVQDMDHENMFWYRQDPGLGLRLIYFSYDVKMKEKGDIPEGYSVSREKKERFSLILESASTNQTSMYLCASSFSWGDEAFFGQGTRLTVV.

This rearrangement joins TRBV5-1 to TRBJ2-2, with 13 bases fitting TRBD2. The length of the CDR3 is 18 residues. Looked up from germline, CDR1 is SGHRS and CDR2 is YFSETQ. V lost 0 bases to trimming and J lost 4 bases; unmatched junction nucleotides: 6. The CDR3 DNA is TGCGCCAGCAGCTTGGGTTGGACTAGCGGGAGACCCACCGGGGAGCTGTTTTTT. This sequence encodes CASSLGWTSGRPTGELFF.

This chain uses TRBV11-2 with TRBJ2-2, with 7 bases lining up with TRBD1. The CDR3 is 15 residues long. Unmatched junction bases numbered 5, after V lost 1 base and J lost 6 bases. Germline CDR1 and CDR2: SGHAT and FQNNGV. CDR3 sequence (DNA): TGTGCCAGCAGCTTAGGACAGGGAAGGGCCGGGGAGCTGTTTTTT. Translation gives CASSLGQGRAGELFF. The full variable domain, in which reference TRBV11-2 and TRBJ2-2 provide the parts outside the CDR3, is EAGVAQSPRYKIIEKRQSVAFWCNPISGHATLYWYQQILGQGPKLLIQFQNNGVVDDSQLPKDRFSAERLKGVDSTLKIQPAKLEDSAVYLCASSLGQGRAGELFFGEGSRLTVL.

The chain joins TRBV10-3 to TRBJ2-1, with TRBD1 identical over 10 bases. In germline, CDR1 is ENHRY, CDR2 SYGVKD. V dropped 5 bases and J dropped 10; count of bases not matched to a gene: 17. The CDR3 is made up of 17 amino acids. The CDR3: CAISMKLTGQGPSEQFF. The CDR3 DNA reads as TGTGCCATCAGTATGAAGTTAACGGGACAGGGGCCCTCCGAGCAGTTCTTC.

The chain combines TRBV7-2 with TRBJ1-5; 9 positions match TRBD1. The V gene end was trimmed by 1 base and the J gene end by 6 bases; junction bases not matched to a gene: 1. Germline V CDR1 and CDR2: SGHTA, FQGNSA. The CDR3 has 14 residues. The CDR3 DNA reads as TGTGCCAGCAGCTTAGGGGGACAGGGTCAGCCCCAGCATTTT. Translating it yields CASSLGGQGQPQHF.

This rearrangement joins TRBV5-1 to TRBJ2-7; a possible D gene is TRBD1 (5 bases). Germline V gene sequence: CDR1 SGHRS, CDR2 YFSETQ. The germline V and J ends were trimmed by 0 bases and 2 bases, with 12 bases remaining between them. This CDR3 has 15 amino acids. The chain's CDR3 is CASSLDTLQAYEQYF. CDR3 in DNA: TGCGCCAGCAGCTTGGACACCCTACAGGCCTACGAGCAGTACTTC.

This clone occurred a few times. V is TRBV29-1 and J is TRBJ2-7; D might be TRBD1 (5 bases). Germline values: CDR1 SQVTM, CDR2 ANQGSEA. There are 13 residues in the CDR3. With 0 bases removed from V and 3 bases from J, the gap between germline ends came to 9 bases. The CDR3 reads CSVEDDRHYEQYF. The CDR3 bases are TGCAGCGTTGAAGATGACAGACACTACGAGCAGTACTTC.

The rearrangement joins TRBV11-3 to TRBJ2-1, with 8 bases lining up with TRBD2. Germline assignment: CDR1 SGHNT and CDR2 YENEEA. The CDR3 runs to 15 residues. The junction had 11 bases not matched to a gene; V was cut back by 5 bases and J by 8 bases. CDR3 DNA sequence: TGTGCCAGCAGCCCGGGGGGGGATGGAATAGATGAGCAGTTCTTC. Residues: CASSPGGDGIDEQFF. The variable domain in full, with the rest retrieved from reference TRBV11-3 and TRBJ2-1, is EAGVVQSPRYKIIEKKQPVAFWCNPISGHNTLYWYLQNLGQGPELLIRYENEEAVDDSQLPKDRFSAERLKGVDSTLKIQPAELGDSAVYLCASSPGGDGIDEQFFGPGTRLTVL.

The V call is TRBV7-9, the J call TRBJ1-2, with D tentatively TRBD1 (6 bases). From germline, CDR1 is SEHNR and CDR2 FQNEAQ (reference sequence). This CDR3 spans 12 amino acids. Trimming shortened V by 5 bases and J by 8 bases, and 12 bases separated the two germline ends. The CDR3 is CASSPQGGGYTF. CDR3 in DNA: TGTGCCAGCAGCCCCCAAGGGGGAGGCTACACCTTC.

A few counts support this clone. The chain is built from TRBV2 and TRBJ2-5; 7 positions match TRBD1. Germline V lookup: CDR1 SNHLY, CDR2 FYNNEI. This CDR3 is 14 amino acids long. J lost 1 base, V lost 7 bases, and 6 bases had no gene match. The CDR3: CASKKRGPQETQYF. The CDR3 coding sequence is TGTGCCAGCAAAAAAAGGGGGCCCCAAGAGACCCAGTACTTC. Using reference TRBV2 and TRBJ2-5 for the parts outside the CDR3, the full variable domain is EPEVTQTPSHQVTQMGQEVILRCVPISNHLYFYWYRQILGQKVEFLVSFYNNEISEKSEIFDDQFSVERPDGSNFTLKIRSTKLEDSAMYFCASKKRGPQETQYFGPGTRLLVL.

V gene TRBV5-1 combines with J gene TRBJ2-5, with D possibly TRBD1 on 6 matching bases. The J call may not be correct, given that the DNA end is closer to TRBJ2-7. This CDR3 contains 15 residues. Germline V CDR1 and CDR2: SGHRS, YFSETQ. CDR3 loop: CASSFKEQGAYEQYF. In DNA form, the CDR3 reads TGCGCCAGCAGCTTTAAGGAACAGGGCGCCTACGAGCAGTACTTC.

The chain has TRBV29-1 and TRBJ2-3, with TRBD2 as a possible D gene (6 bases). Looked up from germline, CDR1 is SQVTM and CDR2 is ANQGSEA. Trimming took 0 bases from V and 2 from J, leaving 15 bases between them. The CDR3 runs 16 residues. The DNA of the CDR3 is TGCAGCGTTGAAGATCGGTCTAGCGAACCCACAGATACGCAGTATTTT. Encoded protein: CSVEDRSSEPTDTQYF.

The chain recombines TRBV15 with TRBJ2-3, with 9 bases lining up with TRBD1. J gave up 6 bases and V 5 bases, and 6 bases lay outside the gene matches. The CDR3 has 14 residues. Germline CDR1 and CDR2: LNHNV and YYDKDF (reference sequence). The CDR3 DNA is TGTGCCACCAGCCCTCGACAGGGGGGGGATACGCAGTATTTT. Translating it yields CATSPRQGGDTQYF.

This clone was counted once. This chain uses TRBV27 with TRBJ2-7; TRBD1 agrees at 9 bases. V was pared by 2 bases and J by 4 bases, with 6 bases of the junction left unmatched. Germline V gives CDR1 MNHEY, CDR2 SMNVEV (reference sequence). This CDR3 has 15 amino acids. For the CDR3, the DNA is TGTGCCAGCAGTTTAACTGGACAGGGGCCATACGAGCAGTACTTC. Its translation: CASSLTGQGPYEQYF.

V and J are TRBV28 and TRBJ2-3; D gene uncertain. V lost 3 bases and J 0 bases, leaving 13 bases between the germline ends. CDR3 length equals 16 residues. Germline V lookup: CDR1 MDHEN, CDR2 SYDVKM. The CDR3 sequence is CASSFGSVTSTDTQYF. CDR3 DNA: TGTGCCAGCAGTTTTGGAAGCGTTACTAGCACAGATACGCAGTATTTT.

The chain joins TRBV5-8 to TRBJ2-7; D could derive from TRBD1 or TRBD2 (6 bases each). Germline V lookup: CDR1 SGHTS, CDR2 YDEGEE. The CDR3 sequence is 12 residues long. V gave up 1 base and J gave up 11 bases, with 13 bases separating them. CDR3 residues: CASSLNRGREYV. DNA for the CDR3: TGTGCCAGCAGCTTGAATCGGGGGCGGGAGTACGTC.

A single count supports this clone. CDR3 in DNA: TGTGCCAGCTCACCACCCGGGACTACCAAAAACATTCAGTACTTC. Translation gives CASSPPGTTKNIQYF. V gene TRBV18 combines with J gene TRBJ2-4, with 7 bases lining up with TRBD2. The V gene's germline CDR1 is KGHSH and CDR2 LQKENI. Trimming took 0 bases from V and 2 from J; bases not matched to a gene: 1. The CDR3 runs 15 residues.

This chain links TRBV28 with TRBJ2-7; 7 nucleotides match TRBD1. J gave up 7 bases and V 6 bases, and 15 bases lay outside the gene matches. Per the germline V gene, CDR1 is MDHEN and CDR2 is SYDVKM. This CDR3 region has 15 residues. CDR3 protein: CASRSGRQGVGEQYF. For the CDR3, the DNA is TGTGCCAGCAGAAGCGGTAGGCAGGGGGTTGGGGAGCAGTACTTC.

The chain combines TRBV9 with TRBJ2-2; 12 bases are shared with TRBD1. The ends lost 2 bases at V and 7 bases at J; junction bases unmatched: 6. This CDR3 is built from 16 residues. Germline CDR1 reads SGDLS; CDR2 reads YYNGEE. The CDR3 spells CASSVGTGGSIGELFF. The DNA for the CDR3 is TGTGCCAGCAGCGTCGGGACAGGGGGCAGCATCGGGGAGCTGTTTTTT. The entire variable domain, with the rest obtained from reference TRBV9 and TRBJ2-2, is as follows: DSGVTQTPKHLITATGQRVTLRCSPRSGDLSVYWYQQSLDQGLQFLIQYYNGEERAKGNILERFSAQQFPDLHSELNLSSLELGDSALYFCASSVGTGGSIGELFFGEGSRLTVL.

This chain joins TRBV19 and TRBJ1-1; D is ambiguous. This CDR3 contains 18 residues. CDR1 LNHDA and CDR2 SQIVND come from the germline V gene (reference sequence). The germline V and J ends were trimmed by 2 bases and 2 bases, with 21 bases remaining between them. CDR3 region: CASSIYLHGVGINTEAFF. The CDR3 bases are TGTGCCAGTAGTATATATTTGCACGGGGTCGGAATTAACACTGAAGCTTTCTTT.

The chain links TRBV18 to TRBJ2-1, with 10 bases lining up with TRBD2. Per the germline V gene, CDR1 is KGHSH and CDR2 is LQKENI. This CDR3 has 16 amino acids. With V trimmed by 6 bases and J by 5 bases, 10 bases remained unmatched. The CDR3 reads CASSPRRLAGNNEQFF. CDR3 bases: TGTGCCAGCTCGCCTCGGCGACTAGCGGGTAACAATGAGCAGTTCTTC.